The 15 T cell receptor beta chains below come from one sample, sequenced in a study of shared clonotypes between healthy human individuals. Here immunoSEQ multiplex PCR was the method, and the copy in TCRdb shows in-frame clones only, minus some. The sample lists fewer than 1.8 million clones; 98% to 99% were seen once. The sample consisted of naive CD4+ T cells sorted from blood. The sample's subset: CD45RA+ positively selected. The source is a man under 40 in good health.

This CDR3 is CAWSLGGRTQETQYF. The CDR3 DNA follows: TGTGCCTGGAGTCTAGGCGGGAGGACTCAAGAGACCCAGTACTTC. The chain couples TRBV30 to TRBJ2-5, with 8 bases fitting TRBD2. The CDR3 is 15 amino acids. Germline CDR1 GTSNPN, CDR2 SVGIG (reference sequence). With 2 bases clipped from V and 2 bases from J, the junction kept 7 bases outside the gene matches.

J is TRBJ2-7 and V is TRBV5-1, with a possible D match to TRBD2 (5 bases). Germline V CDR1 and CDR2: SGHRS, YFSETQ. The CDR3 contains 14 residues. Trimming shortened V by 0 bases and J by 0 bases, and 7 bases separated the two germline ends. This CDR3 is CASSLELASYEQYF. DNA for the CDR3: TGCGCCAGCAGCTTGGAGCTAGCCTCCTACGAGCAGTACTTC.

Comments on this clone: In the same sample, other DNA sequences code for this CDR3. J is TRBJ2-3 and V is TRBV29-1; 8 nucleotides align to TRBD1. Germline trimming cut 5 bases from V and 2 bases from J; bases unmatched to any gene: 6. There are 14 residues in the CDR3. Germline lookup yields CDR1 SQVTM and CDR2 ANQGSEA. In DNA, the CDR3 is TGCAGCGTTTCCGGGACAGGATCCACAGATACGCAGTATTTT. Translation: CSVSGTGSTDTQYF.

The chain couples TRBV28 to TRBJ1-1; 7 bases are a match to TRBD1. Losses at the gene ends were 6 bases for V and 0 bases for J; bases not matched to a gene: 7. Germline V gene lookup returns CDR1 MDHEN and CDR2 SYDVKM. The CDR3 consists of 15 residues. The CDR3 loop reads CASRPPGQMNTEAFF. The CDR3 nucleotides are TGTGCCAGCAGGCCACCGGGACAGATGAACACTGAAGCTTTCTTT.

The chain employs TRBV28 and TRBJ2-4; D is perhaps TRBD2 (6 bases). V was shortened by 2 bases and J by 6 bases, with 11 bases between the two germline ends. Germline assignment: CDR1 MDHEN and CDR2 SYDVKM. This CDR3 comprises 14 residues. Here the CDR3 DNA reads TGTGCCAGCAGTTTAGCACTAGCCCTAAACATTCAGTACTTC. Its translation is CASSLALALNIQYF.

This clone was picked up one time. This rearrangement joins TRBV9 to TRBJ1-2, with D perhaps TRBD1 (6 bases). This CDR3 spans 14 amino acids. Per the germline V gene, CDR1 is SGDLS and CDR2 is YYNGEE. Trimming stripped 4 bases from V and 6 bases from J, with 16 bases between. The CDR3, as DNA: TGTGCCAGCAGCCTCACAGGGTCCGATAATGGCTACACCTTC. Its translation: CASSLTGSDNGYTF.

This clone was seen only once. V usage is TRBV19 and J usage is TRBJ2-7, with 9 bases identical to TRBD2. Per the germline V gene, CDR1 is LNHDA and CDR2 is SQIVND (reference sequence). This CDR3 comprises 16 residues. Trimming removed 3 bases from V and 3 bases from J; junction bases left unmatched: 9. The DNA of the CDR3 is TGTGCCAGTAGTATTATCGGAGCGGGAGGAATCTACGAGCAGTACTTC. Encoded protein: CASSIIGAGGIYEQYF.

The gene calls are TRBV10-2 and TRBJ2-1; 10 nucleotides line up with TRBD2. The junction had 2 bases not matched to a gene; V was cut back by 2 bases and J by 4 bases. Germline V gene lookup returns CDR1 WSHSY and CDR2 SAAADI. The CDR3 is 15 amino acids. As DNA, the CDR3 is TGCGCCAGCAGTGAGCGGACTAGCGGATACAATGAGCAGTTCTTC. Translating it yields CASSERTSGYNEQFF.

The chain links TRBV7-2 to TRBJ2-5; 13 nucleotides line up with TRBD2. The V gene end was trimmed by 5 bases and the J gene end by 5 bases; junction bases not matched to a gene: 5. Germline CDR1 and CDR2: SGHTA and FQGNSA. The CDR3 sequence is 15 residues long. This chain's CDR3 is CASSAGLAGSETQYF. The CDR3 region has the DNA TGTGCCAGCAGCGCGGGACTAGCGGGATCGGAGACCCAGTACTTC.

This chain joins TRBV7-6 and TRBJ2-7, with 10 bases that match TRBD1. With 1 base clipped from V and 2 bases from J, the junction kept 5 bases outside the gene matches. Germline V gene lookup returns CDR1 SGHVS and CDR2 FNYEAQ. CDR3 length: 16 amino acids. The CDR3, as DNA: TGTGCCAGCAGCTTAGGGGGACAGGGGATGCCCTACGAGCAGTACTTC. As protein: CASSLGGQGMPYEQYF.

The rearrangement uses TRBV28 and TRBJ2-1; 8 bases map to TRBD2. The CDR3 spans 16 residues. J was trimmed by 0 bases and V by 6 bases; bases with no gene match: 7. Germline loops: CDR1 MDHEN, CDR2 SYDVKM. CDR3 coding DNA: TGTGCCAGCAGGGCTAGCGGGTTGAGCTCCTACAATGAGCAGTTCTTC. Encoded protein: CASRASGLSSYNEQFF.

This chain uses TRBV18 with TRBJ2-1; TRBD2 aligns across 9 bases. Germline loops: CDR1 KGHSH, CDR2 LQKENI. The CDR3 covers 16 residues. Trimming at V came to 3 bases and at J to 8 bases, leaving 11 bases not matched to a gene. CDR3 DNA: TGTGCCAGCTCACCGCTTGCGGGAGGGCCTGGAGATGAGCAGTTCTTC. Translating it yields CASSPLAGGPGDEQFF. Full variable domain (missing parts from reference TRBV18 and TRBJ2-1): NAGVMQNPRHLVRRRGQEARLRCSPMKGHSHVYWYRQLPEEGLKFMVYLQKENIIDESGMPKERFSAEFPKEGPSILRIQQVVRGDSAAYFCASSPLAGGPGDEQFFGPGTRLTVL.

V gene TRBV4-1 combines with J gene TRBJ2-1; 11 bases agree with TRBD2. This CDR3 is 16 amino acids long. With V trimmed by 0 bases and J by 5 bases, 3 bases remained unmatched. Germline loops: CDR1 MGHRA, CDR2 YSYEKL. CDR3 residues: CASSQDLAGGNNEQFF. CDR3 sequence (DNA): TGCGCCAGCAGCCAAGATTTAGCGGGAGGGAACAATGAGCAGTTCTTC.

The CDR3 DNA reads TGTGCCAGCAGTTACTGGACAAACCAAGAGACCCAGTACTTC. It encodes CASSYWTNQETQYF. The chain joins TRBV6-5 to TRBJ2-5, with a weak D call TRBD1 (5 bases). Germline CDR1 is MNHEY and CDR2 is SVGAGI. This CDR3 contains 14 residues. V was pared by 1 base and J by 0 bases, with 6 bases between.

The chain recombines TRBV6-1 with TRBJ1-2; D unresolved. The V gene lost 6 bases and the J gene lost 4 bases, with 12 bases spanning the gap. Germline CDR1 and CDR2: MNHNS and SASEGT. The CDR3 sequence is 13 residues long. The CDR3 is CASSLDSGYGYTF. The CDR3 DNA is TGTGCCAGCAGCCTCGATAGCGGCTATGGCTACACCTTC.